A selection of T cell receptor beta chains follows, all from one sample in a study of regulatory T cells in long-lasting Graves disease. MiXCR was run by TCRdb on the multiplex PCR reads, yielding one entry per CDR3 protein. The repertoire holds about 520,000 distinct CDR3 sequences, with around 11% as singletons. These data were also filed under a second study, of T cells in Graves' hyperthyroidism and ophthalmopathy.

Source: peripheral blood mononuclear cells (PBMCs), taken at new diagnosis, from a patient treated with antithyroid drugs. The receptor set was obtained from a young woman with Graves disease. The CDR3 runs from the conserved cysteine through the conserved F or W. Fields, in order: CDR3 protein, CDR3 DNA, clone size, V gene, D gene, J gene. The D gene is left open where the match is weak. For some rows the clone size is stated as once, few or many, or as a class when expanded; others skip it.

CASSRAPGTESEQYF,TGTGCCAGCAGCCGAGCACCCGGGACAGAGTCCGAGCAGTACTTC,many,TRBV7-2,TRBD1,TRBJ2-7
CASSQVASGKNIQYF,TGCGCCAGCAGCCAAGTGGCTAGCGGAAAAAACATTCAGTACTTC,-,TRBV4-1,TRBD2,TRBJ2-4
CASSRLLFGGGGANVLTF,TGTGCCAGCAGCCGGCTCCTTTTTGGAGGGGGTGGGGCCAACGTCCTGACTTTC,many,TRBV27,-,TRBJ2-6
CASRPGQFLYNEQFF,TGTGCCAGCCGCCCCGGACAGTTCCTCTACAATGAGCAGTTCTTC,many,TRBV28,-,TRBJ2-1
CRGGQRYTEAFF,TGCAGGGGTGGACAGCGATATACTGAAGCTTTCTTT,few,TRBV20-1,-,TRBJ1-1
CASRYILKRTSGTDTQYF,TGTGCCAGCAGATATATCCTCAAACGGACTAGCGGCACAGATACGCAGTATTTT,few,TRBV9,TRBD2,TRBJ2-3
CASSPAPGAGANVLTF,TGCGCCAGCAGCCCAGCGCCGGGTGCTGGGGCCAACGTCCTGACTTTC,-,TRBV5-1,-,TRBJ2-6
CASTPSHTGELFF,TGTGCCAGCACCCCCTCGCACACCGGGGAGCTGTTTTTT,-,TRBV6-1,-,TRBJ2-2
CASSTEYSEHYTF,TGCGCCAGCTCAACTGAATATTCCGAGCACTACACCTTC,many,TRBV10-2,-,TRBJ1-2
CAISESDWGFYEQYF,TGTGCCATCAGTGAGTCGGACTGGGGGTTCTACGAGCAGTACTTC,-,TRBV10-3,-,TRBJ2-7
CASSSASGPNTEAFF,TGTGCCAGCAGTTCAGCTAGCGGACCGAACACTGAAGCTTTCTTT,many,TRBV28,-,TRBJ1-1
CASRTTGAGANVLTF,TGTGCCAGCAGAACAACAGGGGCCGGGGCCAACGTCCTGACTTTC,-,TRBV28,TRBD1,TRBJ2-6
CASSATTGPYYEQYF,TGTGCCAGCAGTGCAACGACGGGGCCATATTACGAGCAGTACTTC,few,TRBV25-1,-,TRBJ2-7
CSVVGGGYNEQFF,TGCAGCGTTGTAGGTGGAGGCTACAATGAGCAGTTCTTC,many,TRBV29-1,-,TRBJ2-1
CASSPRTSGTSYNEQFF,TGTGCCAGCAGTCCCAGGACTAGCGGGACATCCTACAATGAGCAGTTCTTC,many,TRBV12-3/TRBV12-4,TRBD2,TRBJ2-1
CASSQQPKTQYF,TGTGCCAGCAGCCAACAGCCTAAGACCCAGTACTTC,many,TRBV14,-,TRBJ2-5
CASSLMAGANVLTF,TGTGCCAGCAGCTTAATGGCTGGGGCCAACGTCCTGACTTTC,many,TRBV11-2,-,TRBJ2-6
CSASPGEGGTDTQYF,TGCAGTGCTAGCCCCGGGGAGGGAGGCACAGATACGCAGTATTTT,-,TRBV20-1,TRBD2,TRBJ2-3
CAISSGGADNEQFF,TGTGCCATCAGTTCAGGGGGCGCGGACAATGAGCAGTTCTTC,-,TRBV10-3,TRBD1,TRBJ2-1
CASTRRGTAARNTIYF,TGTGCCAGCACTCGAAGAGGGACAGCGGCGCGAAACACCATATATTTT,many,TRBV12-3/TRBV12-4,TRBD1,TRBJ1-3
CASSLGTVGETQYF,TGTGCCAGCAGCTTGGGGACAGTCGGGGAGACCCAGTACTTC,many,TRBV7-9,TRBD1,TRBJ2-5
CASSQDTNLNTEAFF,TGCGCCAGCAGCCAGGACACAAACTTGAACACTGAAGCTTTCTTT,-,TRBV5-1,-,TRBJ1-1
CASSPPAGGSGANVLTF,TGTGCCAGCAGCCCCCCGGCAGGGGGCTCTGGGGCCAACGTCCTGACTTTC,-,TRBV5-4,TRBD1,TRBJ2-6
CSAKLQGAVTEAFF,TGCAGTGCTAAACTACAGGGCGCAGTCACTGAAGCTTTCTTT,-,TRBV20-1,-,TRBJ1-1
CASSRGPSGELFF,TGTGCCAGCAGCCGAGGACCGAGCGGGGAGCTGTTTTTT,-,TRBV3-1,-,TRBJ2-2
CSARAYLNEQFF,TGCAGTGCTAGAGCATATCTGAATGAGCAGTTCTTC,-,TRBV20-1,-,TRBJ2-1
CASKRLAEQFF,TGTGCCAGCAAACGCCTCGCGGAGCAGTTCTTC,few,TRBV6-1,-,TRBJ2-1
CSARGTHNEKLFF,TGCAGTGCTAGAGGGACTCATAATGAAAAACTGTTTTTT,few,TRBV20-1,-,TRBJ1-4
CASARQGGPYEQYF,TGTGCCAGTGCCCGACAGGGAGGCCCCTACGAGCAGTACTTC,many,TRBV7-2,-,TRBJ2-7
CASSLLALADKYNEQFF,TGTGCCAGCAGCTTGTTGGCCCTAGCGGATAAATACAATGAGCAGTTCTTC,-,TRBV5-4,TRBD2,TRBJ2-1
CSAEDRGKYEQYF,TGCAGTGCTGAAGACAGGGGGAAGTACGAGCAGTACTTC,-,TRBV20-1,TRBD1,TRBJ2-7
CAWSEDRAASAFF,TGTGCCTGGAGTGAGGACAGAGCGGCGAGTGCTTTCTTT,-,TRBV30,-,TRBJ1-1
CASSDEGLTDTQYF,TGCGCCAGCAGTGATGAGGGTCTCACAGATACGCAGTATTTT,few,TRBV10-1,-,TRBJ2-3
CASSRDRGKGGYTF,TGTGCCAGCAGCCGGGACAGGGGGAAAGGTGGCTACACCTTC,many,TRBV12-3/TRBV12-4,TRBD1,TRBJ1-2
CSVPKRAGTDTQYF,TGCAGTGTTCCTAAGAGGGCGGGGACAGATACGCAGTATTTT,many,TRBV20-1,-,TRBJ2-3
CASIPFHGGTYNEQFF,TGTGCCAGCATCCCTTTCCACGGAGGGACCTACAATGAGCAGTTCTTC,many,TRBV2,-,TRBJ2-1
CSVARDPQETQYF,TGCAGCGTTGCCAGGGACCCCCAAGAGACCCAGTACTTC,-,TRBV29-1,-,TRBJ2-5
CASKSNPNSGNTIYF,TGTGCCAGCAAAAGCAACCCAAACTCTGGAAACACCATATATTTT,-,TRBV6-1,-,TRBJ1-3
CAISRGDTYNEQFF,TGTGCCATCAGTAGGGGGGATACCTACAATGAGCAGTTCTTC,many,TRBV10-3,-,TRBJ2-1
CASSLAPARPNEQFF,TGTGCCAGCAGCTTAGCCCCGGCAAGGCCCAATGAGCAGTTCTTC,many,TRBV11-3,-,TRBJ2-1
CAVYRDPDQQYF,TGTGCCGTCTACCGGGACCCCGACCAGCAGTACTTC,many,TRBV28,-,TRBJ2-7
CASNVMNSNQPQHF,TGTGCCAGCAATGTAATGAATAGCAATCAGCCCCAGCATTTT,few,TRBV6-1,-,TRBJ1-5
CASRPGPYVHEQYF,TGTGCCAGTAGACCCGGGCCCTATGTGCACGAGCAGTACTTC,few,TRBV19,-,TRBJ2-7
CASSPQQGTDTQYF,TGTGCCAGCTCACCGCAACAGGGCACAGATACGCAGTATTTT,few,TRBV18,-,TRBJ2-3
CASKESGGENTIYF,TGCGCCAGCAAAGAAAGTGGAGGGGAAAACACCATATATTTT,-,TRBV4-1,-,TRBJ1-3
CATSDSTDPYEQYF,TGTGCCACCAGTGATTCGACTGATCCTTACGAGCAGTACTTC,few,TRBV24-1,-,TRBJ2-7
CAIRAGTGSSSYEQYF,TGTGCCATCAGGGCCGGGACAGGGAGTAGCTCCTACGAGCAGTACTTC,many,TRBV10-3,TRBD1,TRBJ2-7
CASSIRLGQINQPQHF,TGTGCCAGTAGTATAAGGTTAGGGCAGATAAATCAGCCCCAGCATTTT,few,TRBV19,-,TRBJ1-5
CASSFYRVHEETQYF,TGTGCCAGCAGTTTTTACAGGGTTCATGAAGAGACCCAGTACTTC,-,TRBV28,-,TRBJ2-5
CASIPNENTEAFF,TGTGCCAGTATCCCGAACGAGAACACTGAAGCTTTCTTT,many,TRBV19,-,TRBJ1-1
CASSYSPHVDTERFF,TGTGCCAGCAGTTACTCGCCTCATGTGGATACTGAGCGGTTCTTC,once,TRBV6-5,-,TRBJ2-1
CASSVGREETQYF,TGTGCCAGCAGCGTAGGACGCGAAGAGACCCAGTACTTC,few,TRBV9,-,TRBJ2-5
CSGGRIQETQYF,TGCAGCGGGGGACGCATCCAAGAGACCCAGTACTTC,-,TRBV29-1,-,TRBJ2-5
CATSTDRGTGELFF,TGTGCCACCAGCACGGACAGGGGCACCGGGGAGCTGTTTTTT,-,TRBV15,TRBD1,TRBJ2-2
CASSPRTSSDTQYF,TGTGCCAGTAGTCCTCGGACTAGCTCGGATACGCAGTATTTT,many,TRBV19,TRBD2,TRBJ2-3
CASSPSGGSRYF,TGTGCCAGCAGCCCTTCGGGCGGGAGTAGGTATTTT,many,TRBV28,TRBD2,TRBJ2-3
CASIRVSYQPQHF,TGTGCCAGCATCAGGGTCAGCTATCAGCCCCAGCATTTT,many,TRBV9,-,TRBJ1-5